Shown below are 7 T cell receptor beta chains from a single sample sequenced in a study of tissue T cells after allogeneic stem cell transplantation. Generated by immunoSEQ multiplex PCR, the TCRdb table keeps only in-frame clones and is missing some. This table holds thousands of clones, 55% to 75% found once. Material: blood. The receptors were sampled from a female BALB/c mouse in good health. For the strain, the MHC haplotype given is H2-d.

This clone showed up just a few times. Any gene name here is a mouse gene name. The read comes to an end 1 residue before the CDR3 does, leaving the germline J gene to fill in the end. The rearrangement links TRBV1 to TRBJ1-4; D is undetermined. Trimming took off 0 bases at V and 0 bases at J, with 8 bases between the two ends. Germline assignment: CDR1 NSQYPW and CDR2 LRSPGD (reference sequence). This CDR3 has 16 residues. The CDR3 here is CTCSADAGFSNERLFF. Partial CDR3 DNA: TGCACCTGCAGTGCAGATGCGGGGTTTTCCAACGAAAGATTATTT.

With respect to this clone: Germline and genes: mouse. Read sequence stops 1 residue before the CDR3 end, and the germline J gene provides the missing end. This rearrangement joins TRBV19 to TRBJ1-4, with TRBD1 identical over 8 bases. The germline CDR1 and CDR2 sequences are FNHDT and SITEND (reference sequence). Trimming at V came to 5 bases and at J to 3 bases, leaving 0 bases not matched to a gene. CDR3 length: 13 residues. CDR3 sequence reads: CASRQGANERLFF. The part of the CDR3 DNA that was read is TGTGCCAGCAGACAGGGGGCCAACGAAAGATTATTT.

Notes on this clone: Gene names denote mouse genes. The CDR3 end falls 1 residue outside the read, so it is completed with the germline J gene. This chain connects TRBV13-2 to TRBJ1-4; TRBD1 matches at 7 bases. The germline V gene encodes CDR1 NNHNN and CDR2 SYGAGS (reference sequence). V was clipped by 2 bases and J by 6 bases; unmatched bases: 1. The CDR3 is made up of 13 amino acids. The CDR3 sequence: CASGEQGYERLFF. The covered CDR3 bases are TGTGCCAGCGGTGAACAGGGGTACGAAAGATTATTT.

This clone was detected a few times. Gene labels here are mouse ones. The CDR3 end falls 1 residue outside the read, so it is completed with the germline J gene. The rearrangement joins TRBV3 to TRBJ2-7; 7 nucleotides agree with TRBD1. The CDR3 contains 14 residues. In germline, CDR1 is SNHLY, CDR2 FYNGKV (reference sequence). With 5 bases clipped from V and 0 bases from J, the junction kept 4 bases outside the gene matches. Here the CDR3 reads CASSLRDSSYEQYF. CDR3 DNA (partial): TGTGCCAGCAGCCTCCGGGACAGCTCCTATGAACAGTAC.

This clone came up once. The genes are named according to mouse. The sequenced fragment ends 1 residue before the CDR3 boundary, so the rest is inferred from the germline J gene. V usage is TRBV19 and J usage is TRBJ1-4, with unresolved D. Trimming took 4 bases from V and 1 from J, leaving 8 bases between them. This CDR3 has 14 amino acids. The V gene's germline CDR1 is FNHDT and CDR2 SITEND (reference sequence). The CDR3 DNA, read in part, is TGTGCCAGCAGTCCAGGACCTTCCAACGAAAGATTATTT. Protein: CASSPGPSNERLF. The complete CDR3 reads CASSPGPSNERLFF.

About this clone: Mouse gene names and germline throughout. The CDR3 is cut off 1 residue early in the read; its end comes from the germline J gene. The chain links TRBV20 to TRBJ2-2, with 10 bases aligning to TRBD1. There are 17 residues in the CDR3. CDR1 and CDR2 (germline): GFQATS, STVNSAI. V lost 3 bases to trimming and J lost 1 base; unmatched junction nucleotides: 8. The CDR3: CGASRDRGKRNTGQLYF. The sequenced CDR3 bases are TGTGGTGCTAGTAGGGACAGGGGTAAAAGAAACACCGGGCAGCTCTAC.

Note on this clone: Gene names are mouse gene names. The read finishes 1 residue shy of the CDR3 end, and the germline J gene is used to complete it. V is TRBV13-2 and J is TRBJ2-4, with 9 positions matching TRBD2. J lost 4 bases, V lost 3 bases, and 0 bases had no gene match. Germline V lookup: CDR1 NNHNN, CDR2 SYGAGS (reference sequence). CDR3 length: 13 residues. The sequenced CDR3 bases are TGTGCCAGCGGTGGGACTGGGGAAAACACCTTGTAC. Its protein is CASGGTGENTLY. The entire CDR3 protein reads CASGGTGENTLYF.